A selection of T cell receptor beta chains follows, all from one sample in a study of T cell responses to AZD1222 COVID-19 vaccine. Data came from immunoSEQ multiplex PCR; TCRdb stores just in-frame clones and leaves some out. The sample holds 180,000 or so clones; roughly 94% are singletons and the top ten take 1.3%. Specimen: peripheral blood, collected 28 days after the second AZD1222 dose. The receptors derive from an adult who received the AZD1222 COVID-19 vaccine. The CDR3 runs from the conserved cysteine through the conserved F or W. A D gene is named only where the DNA matches it firmly. Size values are once, few and many counts, or a class for expanded clones, and some rows have none.

abundance | j_gene | v_gene | len | d_gene | CDR3nt | CDR3aa
- | TRBJ1-2 | TRBV6-5 | 14 | TRBD1 | TGTGCCAGCAGTAGGACAGGGGGCAGAGATGGCTACACCTTC | CASSRTGGRDGYTF
once | TRBJ1-6 | TRBV27 | 13 | - | TGTGCCAGCACGCGGACAGTAGGGTCACCCCTCCACTTT | CASTRTVGSPLHF
- | TRBJ1-2 | TRBV19 | 17 | TRBD1 | TGTGCCACCTCCCGGGGGCAGGGGGCTCCAGCTAACTATGGCTACACCTTC | CATSRGQGAPANYGYTF
- | TRBJ1-2 | TRBV12-3/TRBV12-4 | 13 | - | TGTGCCAGCAGCGGGGGGGATGGCTATGGCTACACCTTC | CASSGGDGYGYTF
- | TRBJ1-1 | TRBV18 | 13 | - | TGTGCCAGCTCACCAGGCGGGGGCAGTGAAGCTTTCTTT | CASSPGGGSEAFF
- | TRBJ2-1 | TRBV18 | 16 | - | TGTGCCAGCTCACCTACTACTAGTACCCCCTACAATGAGCAGTTCTTC | CASSPTTSTPYNEQFF
- | TRBJ2-7 | TRBV28 | 16 | TRBD2 | TGTGCCAGCAGTTCCGGTGATCTAGCGGGTTCCGGGGAGCAGTACTTC | CASSSGDLAGSGEQYF
- | TRBJ2-3 | TRBV24-1 | 16 | TRBD1 | TGTGCCACCAGTGGCGGACAGGGTTCCAGCACAGATACGCAGTATTTT | CATSGGQGSSTDTQYF
- | TRBJ1-2 | TRBV27 | 12 | - | TGTGCCAGCAACGGGCCAGGGTATGGCTACACCTTC | CASNGPGYGYTF
- | TRBJ1-3 | TRBV28 | 16 | - | TGTGCCAGTGGGCCCCGGGACATAAGCTCTGGAAACACCATATATTTT | CASGPRDISSGNTIYF
- | TRBJ2-5 | TRBV30 | 12 | TRBD2 | TGTGCCTGGAGTGGGGGGGGAGAGACCCAGTACTTC | CAWSGGGETQYF
- | TRBJ1-3 | TRBV6-6 | 15 | - | TGTGCCAGCAGTTCGAGCGGGGAAACTGGAAACACCATATATTTT | CASSSSGETGNTIYF
few | TRBJ1-2 | TRBV18 | 14 | - | TGTGCCAGCTCACCAGCTCGCGGGGGCCATGGCTACACCTTC | CASSPARGGHGYTF
- | TRBJ2-3 | TRBV28 | 16 | TRBD1 | TGTGCCAGCACCTCCCCCCGGACAGGGGGTACAGATACGCAGTATTTT | CASTSPRTGGTDTQYF
- | TRBJ1-2 | TRBV5-1 | 13 | TRBD1 | TGCGCCAGCACAGGACAGGGGGCCGATGGCTACACCTTC | CASTGQGADGYTF
- | TRBJ1-1 | TRBV5-6 | 11 | - | TGTGCCAGCAGCGGCAGGGCAGAAGCTTTCTTT | CASSGRAEAFF
- | TRBJ1-1 | TRBV15 | 16 | TRBD1 | TGTGCCACCAGCAGATCCGGGGGACAGGAGGCCTATGGAGCTTTCTTT | CATSRSGGQEAYGAFF
- | TRBJ1-2 | TRBV5-6 | 14 | TRBD1 | TGTGCCAGCAGCCCTGGGACAGCTCTCTATGGCTACACCTTC | CASSPGTALYGYTF
- | TRBJ1-5 | TRBV28 | 15 | - | TGTGCCAGCCGACCGGAAAGGGGTAGCAATCAGCCCCAGCATTTT | CASRPERGSNQPQHF
- | TRBJ1-1 | TRBV6-5 | 13 | - | TGTGCCAGCAGTTACGTGGCGGACACTGAAGCTTTCTTT | CASSYVADTEAFF
- | TRBJ2-3 | TRBV7-3 | 15 | TRBD2 | TGTGCCAGCAGCTTAAGACTAGCGGGGACAGATACGCAGTATTTT | CASSLRLAGTDTQYF
- | TRBJ1-2 | TRBV5-1 | 16 | - | TGCGCCAGCAGCCCCTCCCTCACTGAAGCTAACTATGGCTACACCTTC | CASSPSLTEANYGYTF
- | TRBJ1-3 | TRBV6-5 | 14 | - | TGTGCCAGCAGTTACCCGGAAGCTGGAAACACCATATATTTT | CASSYPEAGNTIYF
- | TRBJ1-5 | TRBV2 | 13 | - | TGTGCCAGCAATTGGGGTGGCAATCAGCCCCAGCATTTT | CASNWGGNQPQHF
many | TRBJ2-3 | TRBV7-9 | 15 | - | TGTGCCAGCAGCTTAGGACAGGTCCCCACAGATACGCAGTATTTT | CASSLGQVPTDTQYF